This TCR beta chain was recovered during a study of blood T cell repertoires in COVID-19. Overall study: Acute and convalescent COVID-19 specimens originated in the United States, Italy and Spain. PBMCs, B-cell-depleted T cells, or T cells were the source of the cDNA or gDNA that made up the material.

This CDR3 region has 17 residues. J was trimmed by 4 bases and V by 1 base; bases with no gene match: 10. The germline CDR1 and CDR2 sequences are SGHTA and FQGNSA. As originally analysed: Amplification of reference gene primers provided the estimated nucleated cell counts. Using immunoSEQ multiplex PCR, the repertoire was profiled, and TCRdb retains in-frame clones only, with some absent. The V and J calls and clone size were taken over from that table, and D and trimming were inferred from the DNA. The sample lists fewer than 200,000 clones, 70% to 80% occurring once. This receptor was taken from a man aged 60 to 75 with acute or convalescent COVID-19. V is TRBV7-2 and J is TRBJ1-2; 9 bases agree with TRBD1. The specimen was peripheral blood. The CDR3 nucleotides are TGTGCCAGCAGCTTAGTAGATGGTTGGGGACAGGGCTATGGCTACACCTTC. It specifies CASSLVDGWGQGYGYTF. Using reference TRBV7-2 and TRBJ1-2 for the parts outside the CDR3, the full variable domain is GAGVSQSPSNKVTEKGKDVELRCDPISGHTALYWYRQSLGQGLEFLIYFQGNSAPDKSGLPSDRFSAERTGGSVSTLTIQRTQQEDSAVYLCASSLVDGWGQGYGYTFGSGTRLTVV.